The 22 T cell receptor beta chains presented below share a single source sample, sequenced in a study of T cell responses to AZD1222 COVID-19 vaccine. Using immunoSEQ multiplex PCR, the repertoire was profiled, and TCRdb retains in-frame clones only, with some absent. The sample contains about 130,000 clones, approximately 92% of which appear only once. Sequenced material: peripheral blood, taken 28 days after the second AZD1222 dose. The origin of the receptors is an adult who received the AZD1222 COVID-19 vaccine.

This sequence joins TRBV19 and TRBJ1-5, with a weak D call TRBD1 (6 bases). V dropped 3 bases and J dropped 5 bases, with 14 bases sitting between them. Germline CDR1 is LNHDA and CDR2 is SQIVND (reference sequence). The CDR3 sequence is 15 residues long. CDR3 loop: CASSIGADRDQPQHF. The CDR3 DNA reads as TGTGCCAGTAGTATTGGGGCGGACAGAGATCAGCCCCAGCATTTT.

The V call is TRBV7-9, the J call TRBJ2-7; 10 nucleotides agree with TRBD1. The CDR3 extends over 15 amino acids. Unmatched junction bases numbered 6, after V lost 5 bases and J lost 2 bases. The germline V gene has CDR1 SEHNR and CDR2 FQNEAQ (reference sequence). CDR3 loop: CASSHRGQGTYEQYF. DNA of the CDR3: TGTGCCAGCAGCCATAGGGGACAGGGGACCTACGAGCAGTACTTC.

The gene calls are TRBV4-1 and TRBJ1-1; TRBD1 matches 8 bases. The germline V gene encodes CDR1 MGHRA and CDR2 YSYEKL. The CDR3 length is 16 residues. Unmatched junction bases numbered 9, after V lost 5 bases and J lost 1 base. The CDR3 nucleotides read TGCGCCAGCAGCGACGAACGGACAGGGACGAACACTGAAGCTTTCTTT. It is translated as CASSDERTGTNTEAFF.

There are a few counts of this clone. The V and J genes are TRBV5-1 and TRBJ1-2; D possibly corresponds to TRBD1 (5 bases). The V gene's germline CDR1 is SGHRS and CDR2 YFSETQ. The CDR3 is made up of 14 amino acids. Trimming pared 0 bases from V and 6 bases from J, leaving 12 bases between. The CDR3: CASSLEVGRDGYTF. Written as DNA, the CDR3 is TGCGCCAGCAGCTTGGAGGTTGGCAGGGATGGCTACACCTTC.

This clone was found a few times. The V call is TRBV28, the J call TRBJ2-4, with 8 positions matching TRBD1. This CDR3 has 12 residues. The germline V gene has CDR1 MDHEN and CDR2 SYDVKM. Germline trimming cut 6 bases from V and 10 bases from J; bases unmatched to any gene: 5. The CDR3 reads CASSQRQGIQYF. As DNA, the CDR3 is TGTGCCAGCAGCCAACGACAGGGGATTCAGTACTTC. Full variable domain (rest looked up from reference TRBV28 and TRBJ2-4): DVKVTQSSRYLVKRTGEKVFLECVQDMDHENMFWYRQDPGLGLRLIYFSYDVKMKEKGDIPEGYSVSREKKERFSLILESASTNQTSMYLCASSQRQGIQYFGAGTRLSVL.

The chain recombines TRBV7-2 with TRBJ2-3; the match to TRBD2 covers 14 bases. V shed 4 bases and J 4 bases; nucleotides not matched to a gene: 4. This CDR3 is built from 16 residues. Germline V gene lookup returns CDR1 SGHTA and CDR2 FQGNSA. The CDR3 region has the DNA TGTGCCAGCAGCTCCCGACTAGCGGGAGGGCCAGATACGCAGTATTTT. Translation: CASSSRLAGGPDTQYF.

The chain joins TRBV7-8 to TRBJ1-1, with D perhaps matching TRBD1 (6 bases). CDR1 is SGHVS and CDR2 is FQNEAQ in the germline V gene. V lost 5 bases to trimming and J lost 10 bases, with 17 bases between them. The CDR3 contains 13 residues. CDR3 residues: CASSLGVGGVAFF. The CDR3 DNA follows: TGTGCCAGCAGCCTAGGGGTGGGGGGCGTAGCTTTCTTT.

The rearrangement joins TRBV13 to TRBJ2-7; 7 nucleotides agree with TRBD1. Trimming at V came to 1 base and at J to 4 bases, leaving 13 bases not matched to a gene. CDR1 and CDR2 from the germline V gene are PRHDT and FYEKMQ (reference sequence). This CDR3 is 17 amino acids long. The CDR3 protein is CASSLVRNRGLLYEQYF. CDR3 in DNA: TGTGCCAGCAGCTTAGTTCGCAACAGGGGCCTCTTGTACGAGCAGTACTTC. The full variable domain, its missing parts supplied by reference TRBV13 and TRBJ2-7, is AAGVIQSPRHLIKEKRETATLKCYPIPRHDTVYWYQQGPGQDPQFLISFYEKMQSDKGSIPDRFSAQQFSDYHSELNMSSLELGDSALYFCASSLVRNRGLLYEQYFGPGTRLTVT.

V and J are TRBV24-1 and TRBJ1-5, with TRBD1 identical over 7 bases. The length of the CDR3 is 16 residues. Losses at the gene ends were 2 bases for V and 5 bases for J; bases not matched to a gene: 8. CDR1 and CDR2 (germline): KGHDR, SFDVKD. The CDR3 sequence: CATSDSRGIVDQPQHF. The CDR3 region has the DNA TGTGCCACCAGTGATTCCAGGGGGATTGTCGATCAGCCCCAGCATTTT.

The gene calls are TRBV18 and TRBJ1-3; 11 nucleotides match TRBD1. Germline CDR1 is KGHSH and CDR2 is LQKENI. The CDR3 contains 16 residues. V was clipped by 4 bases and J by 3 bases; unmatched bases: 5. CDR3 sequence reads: CASSLGQGAHGNTIYF. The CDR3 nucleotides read TGTGCCAGCTCACTCGGACAGGGGGCGCATGGAAACACCATATATTTT.

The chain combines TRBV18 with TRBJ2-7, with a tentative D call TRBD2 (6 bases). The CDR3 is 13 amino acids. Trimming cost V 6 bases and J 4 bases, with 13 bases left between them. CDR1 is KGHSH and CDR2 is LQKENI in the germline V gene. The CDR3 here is CASSKGLLYEQYF. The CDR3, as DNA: TGTGCCAGCTCGAAAGGACTACTATACGAGCAGTACTTC.

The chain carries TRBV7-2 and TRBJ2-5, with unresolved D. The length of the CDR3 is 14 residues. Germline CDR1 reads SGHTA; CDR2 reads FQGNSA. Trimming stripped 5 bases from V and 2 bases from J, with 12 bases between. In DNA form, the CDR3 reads TGTGCCAGCAGCCGCTCGCGGCTTCAAGAGACCCAGTACTTC. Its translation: CASSRSRLQETQYF. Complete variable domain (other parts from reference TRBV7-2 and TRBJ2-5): GAGVSQSPSNKVTEKGKDVELRCDPISGHTALYWYRQSLGQGLEFLIYFQGNSAPDKSGLPSDRFSAERTGGSVSTLTIQRTQQEDSAVYLCASSRSRLQETQYFGPGTRLLVL.

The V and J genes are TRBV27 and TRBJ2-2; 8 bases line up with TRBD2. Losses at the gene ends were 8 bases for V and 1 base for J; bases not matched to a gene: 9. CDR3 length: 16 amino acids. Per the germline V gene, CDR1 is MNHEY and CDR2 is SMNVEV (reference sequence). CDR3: CASSGMLAGNTGELFF. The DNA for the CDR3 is TGTGCCAGCTCCGGGATGCTAGCGGGGAACACCGGGGAGCTGTTTTTT.

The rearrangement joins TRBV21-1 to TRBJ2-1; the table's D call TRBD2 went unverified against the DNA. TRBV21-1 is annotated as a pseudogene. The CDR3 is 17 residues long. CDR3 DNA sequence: TGTGCCAGCAGCCAAGTGACTAGCGGAGCTCCCTACAATGAGCAGTTCTTC. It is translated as CASSQVTSGAPYNEQFF.

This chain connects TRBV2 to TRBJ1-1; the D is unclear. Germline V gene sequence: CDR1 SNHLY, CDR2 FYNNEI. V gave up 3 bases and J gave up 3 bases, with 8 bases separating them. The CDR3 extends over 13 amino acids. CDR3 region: CASSDRGYTEAFF. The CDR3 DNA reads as TGTGCCAGCAGTGATCGAGGGTACACTGAAGCTTTCTTT.

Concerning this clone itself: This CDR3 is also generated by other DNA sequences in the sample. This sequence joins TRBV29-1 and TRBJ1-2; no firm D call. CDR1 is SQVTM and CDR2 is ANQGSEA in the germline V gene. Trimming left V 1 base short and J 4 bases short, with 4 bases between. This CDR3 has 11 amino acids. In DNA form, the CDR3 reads TGCAGCGTTGAAGTAGGCTATGGCTACACCTTC. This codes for CSVEVGYGYTF.

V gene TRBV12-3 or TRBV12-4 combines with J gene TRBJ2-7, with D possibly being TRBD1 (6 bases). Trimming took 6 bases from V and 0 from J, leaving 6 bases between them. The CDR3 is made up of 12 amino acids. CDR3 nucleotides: TGTGCCAGCAGGGGGGCCTCCTACGAGCAGTACTTC. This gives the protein CASRGASYEQYF.

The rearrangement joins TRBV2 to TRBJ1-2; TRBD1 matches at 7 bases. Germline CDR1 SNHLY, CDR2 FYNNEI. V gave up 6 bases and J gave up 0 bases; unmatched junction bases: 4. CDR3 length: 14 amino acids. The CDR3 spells CASRDRTSNYGYTF. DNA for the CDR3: TGTGCCAGCAGGGACAGGACCTCTAACTATGGCTACACCTTC.

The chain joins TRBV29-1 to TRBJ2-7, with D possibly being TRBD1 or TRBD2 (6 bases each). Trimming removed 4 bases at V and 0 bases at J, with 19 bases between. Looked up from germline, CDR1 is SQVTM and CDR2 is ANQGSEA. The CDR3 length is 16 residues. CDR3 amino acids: CSVGGGRQASSYEQYF. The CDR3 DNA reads TGCAGCGTTGGAGGGGGGCGGCAGGCGAGCTCCTACGAGCAGTACTTC.

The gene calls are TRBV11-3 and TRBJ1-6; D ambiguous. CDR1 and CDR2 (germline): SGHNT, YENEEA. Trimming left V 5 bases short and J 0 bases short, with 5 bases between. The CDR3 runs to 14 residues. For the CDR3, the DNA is TGTGCCAGCAGCCCGTACTCCTATAATTCACCCCTCCACTTT. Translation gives CASSPYSYNSPLHF.

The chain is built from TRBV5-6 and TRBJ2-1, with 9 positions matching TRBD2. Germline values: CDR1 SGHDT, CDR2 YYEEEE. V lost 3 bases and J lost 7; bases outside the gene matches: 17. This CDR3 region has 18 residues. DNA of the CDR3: TGTGCCAGCAGCTCCTTGCGGGAGGGTCCTATTACGAGGAATGAGCAGTTCTTC. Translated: CASSSLREGPITRNEQFF.

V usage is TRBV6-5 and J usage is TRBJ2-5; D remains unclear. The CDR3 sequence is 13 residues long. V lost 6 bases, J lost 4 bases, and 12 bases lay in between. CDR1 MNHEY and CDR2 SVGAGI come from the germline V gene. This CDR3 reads CASSMTGRETQYF. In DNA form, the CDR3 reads TGTGCCAGCAGCATGACGGGCCGAGAGACCCAGTACTTC.